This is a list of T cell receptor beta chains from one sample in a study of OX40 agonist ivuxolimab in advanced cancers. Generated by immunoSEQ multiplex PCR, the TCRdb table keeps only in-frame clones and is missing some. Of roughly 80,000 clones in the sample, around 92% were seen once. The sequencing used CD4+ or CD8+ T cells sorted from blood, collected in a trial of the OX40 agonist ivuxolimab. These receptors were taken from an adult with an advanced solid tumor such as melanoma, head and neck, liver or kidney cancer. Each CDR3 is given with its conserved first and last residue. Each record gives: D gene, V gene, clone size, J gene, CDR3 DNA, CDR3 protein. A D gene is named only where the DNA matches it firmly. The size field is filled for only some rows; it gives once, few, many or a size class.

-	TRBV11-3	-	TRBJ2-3	TGTGCCAGCAGCTCCTCCCGGGCTAGCACAGATACGCAGTATTTT	CASSSSRASTDTQYF
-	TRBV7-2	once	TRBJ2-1	TGTGCCAGCAGCTTCCCCGGGACCGAGAAGCAGTTCTTC	CASSFPGTEKQFF
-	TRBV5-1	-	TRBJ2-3	TGCGCCAGCAGCTTTCTCGCGGTCTTTAGCACAGATACGCAGTATTTT	CASSFLAVFSTDTQYF
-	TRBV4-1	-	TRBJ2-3	TGCGCCAGCAGCCAAGAGGAGATAGGGGGCACAGATACGCAGTATTTT	CASSQEEIGGTDTQYF
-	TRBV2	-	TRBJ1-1	TGTGCCAGCAGCCTTCACAGGGAGGAGACTGAAGCTTTCTTT	CASSLHREETEAFF
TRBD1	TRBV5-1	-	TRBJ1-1	TGCGCCAGCAGCGCCACAGGGGGCGGAACTGAAGCTTTCTTT	CASSATGGGTEAFF
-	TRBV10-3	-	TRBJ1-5	TGTGCCATCAGCCGGGCCGGAAGGGGCAATCAGCCCCAGCATTTT	CAISRAGRGNQPQHF
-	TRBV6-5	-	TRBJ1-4	TGTGCCAGCAGTTACAAGGCTTTTAATGAAAAACTGTTTTTT	CASSYKAFNEKLFF
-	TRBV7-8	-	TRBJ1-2	TGTGCCAGCAGCTTAGAGGGGCCAAGGGCCTATGGCTACACCTTC	CASSLEGPRAYGYTF
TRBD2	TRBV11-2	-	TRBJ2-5	TGTGCCAGCAGCCCTTATAGCGGGAGCGCCCGTGAGACCCAGTACTTC	CASSPYSGSARETQYF
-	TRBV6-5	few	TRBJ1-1	TGTGCCAGCAGTAAAGTGGGAGATGGGACTGAAGCTTTCTTT	CASSKVGDGTEAFF
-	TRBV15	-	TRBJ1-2	TGTGCCACCAGCATTCCCCAGCGCGGCTATGGCTACACCTTC	CATSIPQRGYGYTF
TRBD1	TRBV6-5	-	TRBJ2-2	TGTGCCAGCAGTTCGAGGGGACAGGGGAACACCGGGGAGCTGTTTTTT	CASSSRGQGNTGELFF
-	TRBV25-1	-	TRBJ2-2	TGTGCCAGCAGTGCACTAGGTACCGGGGAGCTGTTTTTT	CASSALGTGELFF
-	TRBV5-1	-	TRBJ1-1	TGCGCCAGCAGCTTGGAGCCGGCGGACACTGAAGCTTTCTTT	CASSLEPADTEAFF
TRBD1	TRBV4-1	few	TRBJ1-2	TGCGCCAGCAGCCTGAGACAGGGTACCAACTATGGCTACACCTTC	CASSLRQGTNYGYTF
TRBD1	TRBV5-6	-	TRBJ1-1	TGTGCCAGCAGCAAGGGGGACAGCCTGAACACTGAAGCTTTCTTT	CASSKGDSLNTEAFF
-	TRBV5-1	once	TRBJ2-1	TGCGCCAGCAGCTTGCAGGGGGGAGGCTACAATGAGCAGTTCTTC	CASSLQGGGYNEQFF
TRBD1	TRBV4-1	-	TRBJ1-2	TGCGCCAGCAGCCCTAGGACAGGGGGTAACTATGGCTACACCTTC	CASSPRTGGNYGYTF
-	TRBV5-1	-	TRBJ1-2	TGCGCCAGCAGCGCACAGGCCGCCCATGGCTACACCTTC	CASSAQAAHGYTF
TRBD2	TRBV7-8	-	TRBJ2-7	TGTGCCAGCAGCGGGACTAGCGGGTTGGCCTCCTACGAGCAGTACTTC	CASSGTSGLASYEQYF
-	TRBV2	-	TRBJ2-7	TGTGCCAGCAGTCCCGGGCGGCTGACCTACGAGCAGTACTTC	CASSPGRLTYEQYF
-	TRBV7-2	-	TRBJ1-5	TGTGCCAGCAGCGCCCTTGGGGGGTTCAATCAGCCCCAGCATTTT	CASSALGGFNQPQHF
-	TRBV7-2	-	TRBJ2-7	TGTGCCAGCAGTCAGACAGGTTCCTACGAGCAGTACTTC	CASSQTGSYEQYF
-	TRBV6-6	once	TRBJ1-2	TGTGCCAGCAGCCCCCTCGCCCCGCAGGGCTATGGCTACACCTTC	CASSPLAPQGYGYTF
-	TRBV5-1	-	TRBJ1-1	TGCGCCAGCAGAGCCACAGGGTCGAGCACTGAAGCTTTCTTT	CASRATGSSTEAFF
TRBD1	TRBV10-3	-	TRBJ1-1	TGTGCCATCAGTGCCACAGGGGATAACACTGAAGCTTTCTTT	CAISATGDNTEAFF
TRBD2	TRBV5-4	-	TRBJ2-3	TGTGCCAGCAGCCGGGAGGGCACAGATACGCAGTATTTT	CASSREGTDTQYF
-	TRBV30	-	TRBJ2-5	TGTGCCTGGAGTAAGAGCCTCCAAGAGACCCAGTACTTC	CAWSKSLQETQYF
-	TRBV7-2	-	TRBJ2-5	TGTGCCAGCAGCTTGGGCGGTTCAGGGGCCCTCCGAGAGACCCAGTACTTC	CASSLGGSGALRETQYF
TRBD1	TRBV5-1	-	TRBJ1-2	TGCGCCAGCAGCTCCGGACAGGGTGGCACCTATGGCTACACCTTC	CASSSGQGGTYGYTF
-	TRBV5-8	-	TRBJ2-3	TGTGCCAGCAGTCGACGGACAAGCACAGATACGCAGTATTTT	CASSRRTSTDTQYF
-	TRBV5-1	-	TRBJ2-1	TGCGCCAGCAGACTGGGATCCTACAATGAGCAGTTCTTC	CASRLGSYNEQFF
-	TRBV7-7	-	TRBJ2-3	TGTGCTAGCAGCCCTTTTGTGGGAGGCACAGATACGCAGTATTTT	CASSPFVGGTDTQYF
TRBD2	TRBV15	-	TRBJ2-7	TGTGCCACCCGACTAGCGGGGGGGAACGAGCAGTACTTC	CATRLAGGNEQYF
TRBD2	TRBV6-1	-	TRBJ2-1	TGTGCCAGCAGCGAACTAGCGGGGAACTACAATGAGCAGTTCTTC	CASSELAGNYNEQFF
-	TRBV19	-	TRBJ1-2	TGTGCCAGTAGCCCGACGGGATGGGACTATGGCTACACCTTC	CASSPTGWDYGYTF
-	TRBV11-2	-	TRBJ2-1	TGTGCCAGCAGCCCGGGGTGGTGGGAGAATGAGCAGTTCTTC	CASSPGWWENEQFF
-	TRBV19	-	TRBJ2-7	TGTGCCAGTAGTATCGAGTGGTTGGCCTCCTACGAGCAGTACTTC	CASSIEWLASYEQYF
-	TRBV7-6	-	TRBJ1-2	TGTGCCAGCAGCGAGGGGGGACGAAAGTCCTATGGCTACACCTTC	CASSEGGRKSYGYTF
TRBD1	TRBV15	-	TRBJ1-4	TGTGCCACCAGCAGACGACAGGGAGGAGAAAAACTGTTTTTT	CATSRRQGGEKLFF
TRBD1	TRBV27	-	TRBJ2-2	TGTGCCAGCACCCACAGGGGGCCTAACACCGGGGAGCTGTTTTTT	CASTHRGPNTGELFF
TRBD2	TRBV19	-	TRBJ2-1	TGTGCCAGTGGGTATGTGAGGCGGGAGGGTAATGAGCAGTTCTTC	CASGYVRREGNEQFF
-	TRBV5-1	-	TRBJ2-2	TGCGCCAGCAGCTTGGCGACTCACACCGGGGAGCTGTTTTTT	CASSLATHTGELFF
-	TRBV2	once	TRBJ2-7	TGTGCCAGCAGTGAAGAGGCTGGATACGAGCAGTACTTC	CASSEEAGYEQYF
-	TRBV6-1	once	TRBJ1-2	TGTGCCAGCAGCGTCCTCGACACGATCTTCTATGGCTACACCTTC	CASSVLDTIFYGYTF
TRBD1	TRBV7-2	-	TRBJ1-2	TGTGCCAGCAGCTTAGCGCCTCAGGGGGGGAACTATGGCTACACCTTC	CASSLAPQGGNYGYTF
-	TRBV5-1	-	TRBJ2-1	TGCGCCAGCAGCTTGGACGGGAGCTCCTACAATGAGCAGTTCTTC	CASSLDGSSYNEQFF